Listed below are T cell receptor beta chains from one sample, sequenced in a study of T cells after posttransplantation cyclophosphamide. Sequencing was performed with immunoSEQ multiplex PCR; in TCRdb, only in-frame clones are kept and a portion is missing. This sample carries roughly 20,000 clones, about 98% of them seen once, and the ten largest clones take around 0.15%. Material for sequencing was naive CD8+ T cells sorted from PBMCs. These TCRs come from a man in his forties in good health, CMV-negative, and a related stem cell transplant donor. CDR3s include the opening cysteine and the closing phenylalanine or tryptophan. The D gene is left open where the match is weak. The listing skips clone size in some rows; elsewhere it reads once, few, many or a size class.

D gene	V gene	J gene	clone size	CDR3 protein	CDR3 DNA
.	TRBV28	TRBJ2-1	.	CASNWAEEQFF	TGTGCCAGCAACTGGGCAGAAGAGCAGTTCTTC
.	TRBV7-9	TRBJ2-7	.	CASSLGQGSLSYEQYF	TGTGCCAGCAGCTTAGGGCAGGGCTCCCTTTCCTACGAGCAGTACTTC
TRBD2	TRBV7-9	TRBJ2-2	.	CASSFWGGPTGELFF	TGTGCCAGCAGCTTCTGGGGAGGGCCGACCGGGGAGCTGTTTTTT
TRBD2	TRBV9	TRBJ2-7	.	CASSAAGTSGREGVEQYF	TGTGCCAGCAGCGCCGCCGGGACTAGCGGGAGGGAAGGGGTCGAGCAGTACTTC
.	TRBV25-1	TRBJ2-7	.	CASSSGEQYF	TGTGCCAGCTCCTCCGGCGAGCAGTACTTC
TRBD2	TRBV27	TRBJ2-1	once	CASSLTASGLYNEQFF	TGTGCCAGCAGTTTAACGGCTAGCGGTTTGTACAATGAGCAGTTCTTC
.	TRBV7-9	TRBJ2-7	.	CASSFGGGAYEQYF	TGTGCCAGCAGCTTTGGAGGGGGGGCCTACGAGCAGTACTTC
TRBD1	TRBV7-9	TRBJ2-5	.	CASSVTRGRRETQYF	TGTGCCAGCAGCGTAACAAGGGGGCGACGGGAGACCCAGTACTTC
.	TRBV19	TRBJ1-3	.	CASSSRLATGNTIYF	TGTGCCAGTAGTTCCCGCCTGGCCACAGGAAACACCATATATTTT
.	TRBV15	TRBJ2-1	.	CATSRDRGNSYNEQFF	TGTGCCACCAGCAGAGATCGCGGGAACTCCTACAATGAGCAGTTCTTC
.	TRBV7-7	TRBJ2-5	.	CASSLNRDETQYF	TGTGCCAGCAGCTTAAACAGGGATGAGACCCAGTACTTC
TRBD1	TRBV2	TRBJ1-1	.	CASSEGVQGAVLDTEAFF	TGTGCCAGCAGTGAAGGGGTGCAGGGGGCGGTTTTGGACACTGAAGCTTTCTTT
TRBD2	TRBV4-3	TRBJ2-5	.	CASSQVLAGGLYQETQYF	TGCGCCAGCAGCCAAGTATTAGCGGGAGGGCTCTACCAAGAGACCCAGTACTTC
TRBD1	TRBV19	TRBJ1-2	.	CASSTQGASTYGYTF	TGTGCCAGTAGCACTCAGGGGGCTTCTACCTATGGCTACACCTTC
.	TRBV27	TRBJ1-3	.	CASSLGGAGNTIYF	TGTGCCAGCAGTTTAGGGGGCGCCGGAAACACCATATATTTT
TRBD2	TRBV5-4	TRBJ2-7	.	CASKVGSGRSYEQYF	TGTGCCAGCAAAGTGGGTAGCGGGAGGTCCTACGAGCAGTACTTC
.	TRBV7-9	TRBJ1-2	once	CASILDRGGYTF	TGTGCCAGCATCCTCGACCGGGGAGGCTACACCTTC
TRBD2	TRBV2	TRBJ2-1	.	CASRVTSGRNNEQFF	TGTGCCAGCAGGGTCACTAGCGGGAGAAACAATGAGCAGTTCTTC
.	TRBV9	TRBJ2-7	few	CASSPRLSYEQYF	TGTGCCAGCAGCCCCCGTCTCTCCTACGAGCAGTACTTC
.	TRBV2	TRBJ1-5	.	CASRGGTPLNSNQPQHF	TGTGCCAGCAGGGGGGGGACACCGCTTAATAGCAATCAGCCCCAGCATTTT
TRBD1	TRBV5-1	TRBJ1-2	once	CASSIRQGGTVDGYTF	TGCGCCAGCAGCATCCGACAGGGAGGTACCGTCGATGGCTACACCTTC
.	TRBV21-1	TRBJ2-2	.	CASSKGPVGSTGGRTGELFF	TGTGCCAGCAGCAAAGGGCCAGTTGGGTCGACAGGGGGTAGGACCGGGGAGCTGTTTTTT
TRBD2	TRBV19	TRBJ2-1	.	CASSIRTSGSYNEQFF	TGTGCCAGTAGCATAAGGACTAGCGGGAGCTACAATGAGCAGTTCTTC
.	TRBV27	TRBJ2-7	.	CASTSSPSYEQYF	TGTGCCAGCACGAGTTCACCTAGTTACGAGCAGTACTTC
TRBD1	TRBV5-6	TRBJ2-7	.	CASSSTGEGYEQYF	TGTGCCAGCAGCTCGACAGGGGAAGGGTACGAGCAGTACTTC
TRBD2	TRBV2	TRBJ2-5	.	CGAGGPETQYF	TGTGGAGCGGGAGGGCCGGAGACCCAGTACTTC
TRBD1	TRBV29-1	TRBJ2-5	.	CSVEPGTGGVETQYF	TGCAGCGTTGAACCCGGGACAGGGGGGGTAGAGACCCAGTACTTC
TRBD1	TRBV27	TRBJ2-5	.	CASSSGQGASQETQYF	TGTGCCAGCAGTTCAGGACAGGGGGCCTCCCAAGAGACCCAGTACTTC
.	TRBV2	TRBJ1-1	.	CATIGTEAFF	TGTGCCACAATCGGGACTGAAGCTTTCTTT
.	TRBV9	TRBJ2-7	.	CASSVGEAYEQYF	TGTGCCAGCAGCGTAGGAGAGGCCTACGAGCAGTACTTC
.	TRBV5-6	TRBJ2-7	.	CASSPQGSEQYF	TGTGCCAGCAGCCCACAGGGTAGCGAGCAGTACTTC
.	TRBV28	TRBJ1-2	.	CASSLSGQGLRGYTF	TGTGCCAGCAGTTTATCAGGGCAGGGTTTACGTGGCTACACCTTC
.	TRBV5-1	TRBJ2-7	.	CASSLVPGSYEQYF	TGCGCCAGCAGCTTGGTTCCGGGTTCCTACGAGCAGTACTTC
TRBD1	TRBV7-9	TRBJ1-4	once	CASSNQGVSFPEKLFF	TGTGCCAGCAGCAACCAGGGGGTATCTTTCCCCGAAAAACTGTTTTTT
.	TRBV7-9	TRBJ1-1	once	CASSPPSGTEAFF	TGTGCCAGCAGCCCCCCCTCAGGCACTGAAGCTTTCTTT
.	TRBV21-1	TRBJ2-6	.	CASSGTPVSGANVLTF	TGTGCCAGCAGCGGGACTCCCGTCTCTGGGGCCAACGTCCTGACTTTC
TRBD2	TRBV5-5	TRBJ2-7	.	CASSFLLGVAGVYEQYF	TGTGCCAGCAGCTTCCTTCTCGGGGTAGCGGGAGTCTACGAGCAGTACTTC
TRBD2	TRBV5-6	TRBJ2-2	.	CASSRGVTGELFF	TGTGCCAGCAGCCGGGGGGTCACCGGGGAGCTGTTTTTT
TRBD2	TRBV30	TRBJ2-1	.	CAWKNGAGVFYNEQFF	TGTGCCTGGAAGAATGGAGCGGGAGTCTTCTACAATGAGCAGTTCTTC
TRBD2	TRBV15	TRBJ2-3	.	CATSRDRSAGVRDTQYF	TGTGCCACCAGCAGAGATCGCTCCGCGGGAGTAAGAGATACGCAGTATTTT
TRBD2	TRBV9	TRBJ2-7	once	CASSVGLAGGYEQYF	TGTGCCAGCAGCGTAGGTCTAGCGGGAGGTTACGAGCAGTACTTC
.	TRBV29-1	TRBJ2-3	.	CSVVRDTQYF	TGCAGCGTTGTCCGAGATACGCAGTATTTT
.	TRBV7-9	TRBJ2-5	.	CASSFEQVRETQYF	TGTGCCAGCAGCTTCGAACAGGTTAGGGAGACCCAGTACTTC
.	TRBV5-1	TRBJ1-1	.	CASSMTGNTEAFF	TGCGCCAGCAGCATGACAGGGAACACTGAAGCTTTCTTT
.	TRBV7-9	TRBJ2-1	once	CASSKTRVYNEQFF	TGTGCCAGCAGCAAGACTAGGGTTTACAATGAGCAGTTCTTC
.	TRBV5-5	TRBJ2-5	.	CASSPGRPGLETQYF	TGTGCCAGCAGCCCTGGGAGGCCTGGGCTCGAGACCCAGTACTTC
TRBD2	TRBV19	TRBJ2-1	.	CASSIWLAGGPLYNEQFF	TGTGCCAGTAGTATTTGGCTAGCGGGAGGGCCTCTTTACAATGAGCAGTTCTTC
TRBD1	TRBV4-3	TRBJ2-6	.	CASSQGQGYGANVLTF	TGCGCCAGCAGCCAGGGACAGGGCTACGGGGCCAACGTCCTGACTTTC
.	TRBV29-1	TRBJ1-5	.	CSVPNTAPDSHSNQPQHF	TGCAGCGTCCCCAATACTGCTCCGGACAGTCATAGCAATCAGCCCCAGCATTTT
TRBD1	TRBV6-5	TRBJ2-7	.	CASSYPGQGRYEQYF	TGTGCCAGCAGTTACCCAGGACAGGGCCGCTACGAGCAGTACTTC
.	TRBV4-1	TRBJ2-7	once	CASSQATGSSYEQYF	TGCGCCAGCAGCCAAGCGACGGGTTCCTCCTACGAGCAGTACTTC
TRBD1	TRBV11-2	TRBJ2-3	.	CASSLYLRGRSPDTQYF	TGTGCCAGCAGCTTGTACCTCAGGGGGCGTTCCCCAGATACGCAGTATTTT
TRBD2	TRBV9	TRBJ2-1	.	CASSGAGATYNEQFF	TGTGCCAGCAGCGGAGCGGGAGCCACTTACAATGAGCAGTTCTTC
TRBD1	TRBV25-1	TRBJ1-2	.	CASWGQKTIANYGYTF	TGTGCCAGCTGGGGACAGAAGACAATAGCTAACTATGGCTACACCTTC
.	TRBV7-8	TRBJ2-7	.	CASSLYSGTYEQYF	TGTGCCAGCAGCTTATATTCGGGAACCTACGAGCAGTACTTC
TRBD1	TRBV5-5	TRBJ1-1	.	CASSLIAGQGEEAFF	TGTGCCAGCAGCTTGATTGCGGGACAGGGAGAGGAAGCTTTCTTT
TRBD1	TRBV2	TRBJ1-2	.	CASSSGTVIYGYTF	TGTGCCAGCAGTTCCGGGACAGTCATTTATGGCTACACCTTC
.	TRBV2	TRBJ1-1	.	CASSEAGPNTEAFF	TGTGCCAGCAGTGAGGCAGGGCCGAACACTGAAGCTTTCTTT
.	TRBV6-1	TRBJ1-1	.	CASRTAGEAFF	TGTGCCAGTCGGACTGCTGGGGAAGCTTTCTTT
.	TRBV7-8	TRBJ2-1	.	CASSDSLGNEQFF	TGTGCCAGCAGCGATTCACTAGGCAATGAGCAGTTCTTC